One T cell receptor (beta chain) is described in this entry. No antigen is known for it. No base quality information exists; no much larger clone differs at one position. The sample originates from a study of tumor-infiltrating lymphocytes in localized non-small cell lung cancer listed by TCRdb under 2021. General notes on the study: Several histologies were represented in the cohort, which also included both smokers and never-smokers as well as patients whose samples were collected after neoadjuvant chemotherapy. The overall ICON cohort comprised over 140 surgical patients with localized non-small cell lung cancer whose tumors were resected. Each patient contributed resected tumor tissue and uninvolved lung tissue from the same patient, described as non-adjacent to the tumor. Alongside flow cytometry, multiplex immunofluorescence, RNA-seq, exome sequencing and proteomics, TCR sequencing was applied to the same patients as one of several integrated assays. A total of about 55 patients were part of the paired comparison of immunoSEQ T-cell fraction between tumor and uninvolved lung. Broad study findings and their caveats: Assay coverage varied across patients depending on available tissue quantity, so only a subset of the cohort had TCR sequencing. Higher T cell infiltration in tumors than in uninvolved lung tissue was supported by TCRbeta sequencing, consistent with immunofluorescence CD3 counts. Because different assays used different pieces of the same tissue, technical variation could not be distinguished from intratumor heterogeneity. Recurrence-free survival showed no association with tumor T-cell fraction measured by TCR sequencing (p = 0.61). No difference in TCR-derived T-cell fraction was observed between the flow cytometry-defined immunotypes IM1 (good prognosis) and IM2 (poor prognosis).

ICON enrollment began in early 2016, and the last patient was enrolled in 2018. A subcohort of 76 patients provided fresh tumor and matched uninvolved tissue for in-depth immune analyses, with TCR sequencing among those analyses. DNA for TCR sequencing was isolated from bulk tissue, and no cell sorting was done. There are 18 amino acids in the CDR3, from cysteine to phenylalanine inclusive. Only the CDR3 portion is preserved as DNA: 54 bases, with reading frame beginning at the first base. Germline trimming: 1 base from V, 5 bases from J; junction bases outside gene matches: 6. CDR1 is given as SGHTA and CDR2 as FQGNSA, both from the germline V gene. The immunoSEQ assay used for TCR sequencing gave the T-cell fraction in both tumor and uninvolved lung tissue. Regarding the original processing steps: In the survival analysis, patients were divided into a high T-cell fraction group (upper tertile) and a low T-cell fraction group (lower two tertiles), and the two groups were compared using a log-rank test. Paired tumor versus uninvolved lung differences in T-cell fraction were tested with a signed-rank test. Here the immuneACCESS table is served through TCRdb, limited to in-frame sequences with V and J called. Missing clones are a known gap in these copies; in checked studies unresolved V genes cover under half, and the rest lacks a known reason. For V, J and clone size, that table is used; D and trimming come from the DNA. This sample is represented by around 8,900 clones; about two thirds of them were singletons. The ten largest account for about 15% of the sample.

The TCR was taken from a human donor with non-small cell lung cancer. The sequencing sample was made of lung tumor tissue. In this chain, TRBV7-2 is recombined with TRBJ2-3; 16 nucleotides in the junction match TRBD2. The CDR3 region: CASSLEGLAGGLRDTQYF. The DNA sequence is TGTGCCAGCAGCTTAGAGGGACTAGCGGGGGGGCTAAGAGATACGCAGTATTTT.